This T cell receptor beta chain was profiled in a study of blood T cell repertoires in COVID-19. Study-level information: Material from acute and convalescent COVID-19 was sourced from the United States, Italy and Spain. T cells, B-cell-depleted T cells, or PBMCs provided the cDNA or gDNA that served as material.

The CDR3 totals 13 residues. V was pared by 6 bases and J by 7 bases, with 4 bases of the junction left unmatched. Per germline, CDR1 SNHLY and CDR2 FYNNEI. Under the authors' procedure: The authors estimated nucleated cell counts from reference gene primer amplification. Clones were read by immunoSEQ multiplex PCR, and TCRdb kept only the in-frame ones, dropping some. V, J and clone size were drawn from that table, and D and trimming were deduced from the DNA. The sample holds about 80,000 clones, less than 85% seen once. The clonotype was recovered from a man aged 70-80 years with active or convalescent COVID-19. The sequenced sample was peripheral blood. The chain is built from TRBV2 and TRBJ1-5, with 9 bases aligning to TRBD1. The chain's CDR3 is CASSRDREQPQHF. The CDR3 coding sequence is TGTGCCAGCAGCCGGGACAGGGAACAGCCCCAGCATTTT.